Sequencing of this TCR beta chain was carried out in a study of T cells in Graves' hyperthyroidism and ophthalmopathy. Study-wide findings and caveats: Blood also carried most thyroid clonotypes expanded above 0.001.

On this clonotype: Its antigen is unidentified.

Trimming took 1 base from V and 4 from J; bases not matched to a gene: 7. Germline lookup yields CDR1 SGHTA and CDR2 FQGTGA. This CDR3 region has 17 residues. Using RNA transcripts as the source, TCR beta CDR3 regions were amplified. HTBI primers were employed in a first-round RT-PCR of the TCR CDR3. TCRdb independently ran MiXCR on the multiplex PCR reads; one entry per CDR3 protein. The table shows around 600,000 distinct CDR3 sequences, with around 14% occurring only once. This clonotype was obtained from a woman aged 18-35 years with Graves' ophthalmopathy. The chain carries TRBV7-3 and TRBJ2-3, with 11 bases fitting TRBD2. Specimen: blood. CDR3 in amino acids: CASSLMGLAGGPDTQYF. CDR3 DNA: TGTGCCAGCAGCTTAATGGGTCTAGCGGGAGGCCCAGATACGCAGTATTTT.